The rows below give T cell receptor beta chains drawn from one sample of a study of blood T cell repertoires in COVID-19. The table came from immunoSEQ multiplex PCR; TCRdb's copy has only in-frame clones and leaves some out. This sample carries about 280,000 clones, approximately 85% of them seen once, and the ten largest clones take 5% to 6.5%. Sample: peripheral blood. The receptors were gathered from a man aged 50-59 years with active or convalescent COVID-19. Both conserved end residues are part of each CDR3. Fields, in order: D gene, clone size, J gene, V gene, CDR3 DNA, CDR3 protein. A D gene is named only where the DNA matches it firmly. Where a row states a size, it is once, few, many or the class of an expanded clone; other rows omit it.

>TRBD1|.|TRBJ1-5|TRBV19
TGTGCCAGTAGCAGAGACAGGGGCCCCTCCTACAATCAGCCCCAGCATTTT
CASSRDRGPSYNQPQHF
>TRBD2|.|TRBJ2-2|TRBV5-5
TGTGCCAGCAGCTTGGGGGGAGGGCACGGGGAGCTGTTTTTT
CASSLGGGHGELFF
>.|.|TRBJ2-3|TRBV5-5
TGTGCCAGCAGCTCCTACAGGGAGCGGAGAAATACGCAGTATTTT
CASSSYRERRNTQYF
>TRBD1|.|TRBJ1-2|TRBV5-4
TGTGCCAGCAGCTCTCAGACGGGACCGTGGCAGGGGGGCTATGGCTACACCTTC
CASSSQTGPWQGGYGYTF
>TRBD2|.|TRBJ2-5|TRBV4-2
TGTGCCAGCAGCCAAGGCGGGAGTGAAGTACGGTACTTC
CASSQGGSEVRYF
>.|.|TRBJ1-5|TRBV2
TGTGCCAGCAGAGAACAGAGCAATCAGCCCCAGCATTTT
CASREQSNQPQHF
>TRBD2|.|TRBJ2-7|TRBV3-1/TRBV3-2
TGTGCCAGCAGCCAAAAAAGGATACTAGCGGTCTCATACGAGCAGTACTTC
CASSQKRILAVSYEQYF
>TRBD2|.|TRBJ2-7|TRBV11-2
TGTGCCAGCAGCTTAGAGGCTAGCGGGTCCTACGAGCAGTACTTC
CASSLEASGSYEQYF
>.|.|TRBJ1-4|TRBV9
TGTGCCAGCAGCGCCGGAGACGGAGTTTGGGAAAAACTGTTTTTT
CASSAGDGVWEKLFF
>.|few|TRBJ1-4|TRBV11-2
TGTGCCAGCAGCGTAACAGGTGAAAAACTGTTTTTT
CASSVTGEKLFF
>.|many|TRBJ2-7|TRBV28
TGTGCCAGCAGTTTTGGCAGCTACGAGCAGTACTTC
CASSFGSYEQYF
>TRBD2|.|TRBJ2-2|TRBV5-1
TGCGCCAGCAGCTTGCTAGCGGGAGGGACCGGGGAGCTGTTTTTT
CASSLLAGGTGELFF
>TRBD1|.|TRBJ2-7|TRBV28
TGTGCCAGCAGTTTGCCCCGCTTGACCGGGACAGGGACACCCTACGAGCAGTACTTC
CASSLPRLTGTGTPYEQYF
>TRBD1|.|TRBJ1-2|TRBV28
TGTGCCAGCAGTTTAAAGTTCCGACAGGGGGAACATGGCTACACCTTC
CASSLKFRQGEHGYTF
>TRBD2|.|TRBJ2-7|TRBV2
TGTGCCAGCATAGAAGGCGGGAGGGCCAGTAGGGAGCAGTACTTC
CASIEGGRASREQYF
>.|once|TRBJ2-5|TRBV7-2
TGTGCCAGCAGCCCCGGTCAGACCCAGTACTTC
CASSPGQTQYF
>TRBD2|.|TRBJ2-3|TRBV29-1
TGCAGCGTTGGGACTAGCGGGAGGGCAGGAGATACGCAGTATTTT
CSVGTSGRAGDTQYF
>.|.|TRBJ1-3|TRBV5-1
TGCGCCAGCAGCTTGTCGGCGACAGCGAACTCTGGAAACACCATATATTTT
CASSLSATANSGNTIYF
>.|.|TRBJ2-7|TRBV18
TGTGCCAGCTCAGAAGGCCGACAGGTCGAGCAGTACTTC
CASSEGRQVEQYF
>.|.|TRBJ2-4|TRBV3-1/TRBV3-2
TGTGCCAGCAGCCAAATGCTTCTGGCGGGGGCCAAAAACATTCAGTACTTC
CASSQMLLAGAKNIQYF
>.|.|TRBJ1-4|TRBV6-5
TGTGCCAGCAGCCGGGGGACGCCCGAAAAACTGTTTTTT
CASSRGTPEKLFF
>.|few|TRBJ1-5|TRBV4-2
TGTGCCAGCAGCCTCAGACAGTATAGCAATCAGCCCCAGCATTTT
CASSLRQYSNQPQHF
>.|.|TRBJ2-7|TRBV10-3
TGTGCCATCACCCCCCGCCGCGGGAACTACGAGCAGTACTTC
CAITPRRGNYEQYF
>.|.|TRBJ1-1|TRBV7-6
TGTGCCAGCAGCTTAGCGCGGGGAGGAGGCACTGAAGCTTTCTTT
CASSLARGGGTEAFF
>.|few|TRBJ1-2|TRBV20-1
TGCAGTGCTAGTAAGGGGAAGGTAGATGGCTACACCTTC
CSASKGKVDGYTF
>TRBD2|.|TRBJ2-2|TRBV28
TGTGCCAGCACCCTACCCACTAGCGGGGCTAACACCGGGGAGCTGTTTTTT
CASTLPTSGANTGELFF
>TRBD2|.|TRBJ2-3|TRBV27
TGTGCCAGCAGATATATAGCGGGAGGGACAAGCACAGATACGCAGTATTTT
CASRYIAGGTSTDTQYF
>TRBD1|.|TRBJ1-4|TRBV24-1
TGTGCCACCAGTGGCTCCGGGACAGGGGGGCAAAAACTGTTTTTT
CATSGSGTGGQKLFF
>.|.|TRBJ1-1|TRBV11-1
TGTGCCAGCAGCTCCCCGAGGAACACTGAAGCTTTCTTT
CASSSPRNTEAFF
>TRBD2|.|TRBJ2-1|TRBV28
TGTGCCAGCAGTGCCCCACTGGGACTAGCGGGAGAATATGAGCAGTTCTTC
CASSAPLGLAGEYEQFF
>.|once|TRBJ1-2|TRBV7-2
TGTGCCAGCAGCTTGCTGACGGGTAACTATGGCTACACCTTC
CASSLLTGNYGYTF
>.|.|TRBJ1-4|TRBV15
TGTGCCACCAGCAGAGATCAGGCTGAAAAACTGTTTTTT
CATSRDQAEKLFF
>TRBD2|.|TRBJ2-3|TRBV27
TGTGCCAGCAGTTTTCGACTAGCGGGGTTCACAGATACGCAGTATTTT
CASSFRLAGFTDTQYF
>.|.|TRBJ1-1|TRBV18
TGTGCCAGCTCGGACAGTCGAGACACTGAAGCTTTCTTT
CASSDSRDTEAFF
>.|.|TRBJ2-7|TRBV11-2
TGTGCCAGCAGCTTAGCAAGACAGTCTACCGAGCAGTACTTC
CASSLARQSTEQYF
>.|few|TRBJ2-7|TRBV5-5
TGTGCCAGCAGCTTGGGACACTCCTACGAGCAGTACTTC
CASSLGHSYEQYF
>TRBD1|.|TRBJ2-5|TRBV2
TGTGCCAGCAGTGAAGAGGGAAGGGGGCAGGAGACCCAGTACTTC
CASSEEGRGQETQYF
>.|.|TRBJ1-2|TRBV18
TGTGCCAGCTCACCGCTACAGGGTAATGGCTACACCTTC
CASSPLQGNGYTF
>TRBD2|.|TRBJ2-5|TRBV5-1
TGCGCCAGCAAGGCGGGAGGGGCAAACCGGGAGACCCAGTACTTC
CASKAGGANRETQYF
>.|.|TRBJ2-5|TRBV6-5
TGTGCCAGCAGTACATTCCAGAGGCAGGGTGGGACCCAGTACTTC
CASSTFQRQGGTQYF
>.|.|TRBJ2-5|TRBV5-1
TGCGCCAGCAGCTCCCAGGGGGGAAAAGGCGGAGAGACCCAGTACTTC
CASSSQGGKGGETQYF